The rows below give T cell receptor beta chains drawn from one sample of a study of response to subunit inactivated influenza vaccine. TCRdb re-derived calls from the RT-PCR reads in MiXCR, one entry per CDR3 protein. The profile shows around 300,000 distinct CDR3 sequences, about 20% of them singletons. This specimen consisted of PBMCs from blood, obtained around 22 months after vaccination. The source is a man between 50 and 69 years old who received an inactivated influenza vaccine. Each CDR3 is given with its conserved first and last residue. The D gene is left open where the match is weak. The size of a clone is reported for some rows only, either as once, few or many, or as a class for expanded clones.

j_call: TRBJ1-2
d_call: -
v_call: TRBV15
clone_size: -
cdr3_aa: CATSSVARRYGYTF
cdr3_nt: TGTGCCACCAGCAGCGTTGCGCGCCGGTATGGCTACACCTTC

j_call: TRBJ2-7
d_call: TRBD1
v_call: TRBV20-1
clone_size: once
cdr3_aa: CSARGFRTGSSYEQYF
cdr3_nt: TGCAGTGCTAGGGGCTTTAGGACAGGGAGCTCCTACGAGCAGTACTTC

j_call: TRBJ1-3
d_call: -
v_call: TRBV3-1
clone_size: -
cdr3_aa: CASSQDTNSPSSGNTIYF
cdr3_nt: TGTGCCAGCAGCCAAGATACGAACTCTCCGAGCTCTGGAAACACCATATATTTT

j_call: TRBJ2-3
d_call: TRBD1
v_call: TRBV5-1
clone_size: -
cdr3_aa: CASRPTGLSTDTQYF
cdr3_nt: TGCGCCAGCCGCCCGACAGGGCTTAGCACAGATACGCAGTATTTT

j_call: TRBJ1-2
d_call: TRBD1
v_call: TRBV27
clone_size: many
cdr3_aa: CASSLKTGGDGYTF
cdr3_nt: TGTGCCAGCAGTTTAAAAACAGGGGGTGATGGCTACACCTTC

j_call: TRBJ2-1
d_call: -
v_call: TRBV20-1
clone_size: few
cdr3_aa: CSARVLEYEQFF
cdr3_nt: TGCAGTGCTAGAGTATTGGAGTATGAGCAGTTCTTC

j_call: TRBJ1-5
d_call: -
v_call: TRBV4-3
clone_size: few
cdr3_aa: CASSQEVDGQPQHF
cdr3_nt: TGCGCCAGCAGCCAAGAGGTCGATGGTCAGCCCCAGCATTTT

j_call: TRBJ2-1
d_call: -
v_call: TRBV5-1
clone_size: -
cdr3_aa: CASYEGPNNEQFF
cdr3_nt: TGCGCCAGCTATGAGGGTCCCAACAATGAGCAGTTCTTC

j_call: TRBJ2-2
d_call: -
v_call: TRBV6-1
clone_size: few
cdr3_aa: CASSREGTNTGELFF
cdr3_nt: TGTGCCAGCAGTCGGGAAGGGACGAACACCGGGGAGCTGTTTTTT

j_call: TRBJ2-2
d_call: -
v_call: TRBV7-9
clone_size: -
cdr3_aa: CASSLYDVGELFF
cdr3_nt: TGTGCCAGCAGCTTATACGATGTCGGGGAGCTGTTTTTT

j_call: TRBJ2-1
d_call: -
v_call: TRBV15
clone_size: few
cdr3_aa: CATSRDRGTPLSYNEQFF
cdr3_nt: TGTGCCACCAGCAGAGATAGGGGGACTCCTCTGTCCTACAATGAGCAGTTCTTC

j_call: TRBJ2-1
d_call: TRBD2
v_call: TRBV4-2
clone_size: few
cdr3_aa: CASSQEGAGGLNEQFF
cdr3_nt: TGTGCCAGCAGCCAAGAAGGAGCGGGGGGATTGAATGAGCAGTTCTTC

j_call: TRBJ2-7
d_call: TRBD2
v_call: TRBV9
clone_size: -
cdr3_aa: CASSVRQLAGAYEQYF
cdr3_nt: TGTGCCAGCAGCGTAAGGCAACTAGCGGGAGCCTACGAGCAGTACTTC